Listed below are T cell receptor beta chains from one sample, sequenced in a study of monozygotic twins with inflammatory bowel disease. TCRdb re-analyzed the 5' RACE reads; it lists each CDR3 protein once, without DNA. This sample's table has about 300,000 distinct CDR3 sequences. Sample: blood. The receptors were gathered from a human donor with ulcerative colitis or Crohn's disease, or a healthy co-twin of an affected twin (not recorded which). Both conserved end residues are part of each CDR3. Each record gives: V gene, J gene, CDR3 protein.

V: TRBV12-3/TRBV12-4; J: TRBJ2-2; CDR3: CASRLGPGELFF
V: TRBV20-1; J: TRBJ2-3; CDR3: CSARGSGGRTDTQYF
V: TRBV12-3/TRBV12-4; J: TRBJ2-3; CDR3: CASSLSGSGADTQYF
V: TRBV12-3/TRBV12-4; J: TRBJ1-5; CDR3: CASSFTGGGNQPQHF
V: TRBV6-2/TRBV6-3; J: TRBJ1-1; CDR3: CASRTTGGTEAFF
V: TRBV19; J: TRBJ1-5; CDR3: CASTSPGEGGNQPQHF
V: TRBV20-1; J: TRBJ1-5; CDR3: CSARDRLGDNQPQHF
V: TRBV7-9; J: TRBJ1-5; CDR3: CASSLVPGQRGDQPQHF
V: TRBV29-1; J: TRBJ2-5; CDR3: CSVEGLGGQETQYF
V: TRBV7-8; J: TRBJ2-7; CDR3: CASRWSGVTDYEQYF
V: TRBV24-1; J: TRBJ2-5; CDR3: CATSLSGGLQTQYF
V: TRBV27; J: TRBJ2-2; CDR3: CASSLWGETGELFF
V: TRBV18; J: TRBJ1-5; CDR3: CASSPLDGSNQPQHF
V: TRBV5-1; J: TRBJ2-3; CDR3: CASSLARGSDTQYF
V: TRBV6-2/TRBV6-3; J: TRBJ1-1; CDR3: CASSYFPTLVDTEAFF
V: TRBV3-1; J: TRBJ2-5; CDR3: CASSQEGRGGETQYF
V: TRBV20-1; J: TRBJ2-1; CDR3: CSASSGTGPNEQFF
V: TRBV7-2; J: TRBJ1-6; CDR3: CASSLDSGRSPLHF
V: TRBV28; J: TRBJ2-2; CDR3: CASRPSGTASSRGELFF
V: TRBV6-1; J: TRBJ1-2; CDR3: CASSTPEGVVYGYTF
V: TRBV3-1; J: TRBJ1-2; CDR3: CASSATGFYGYTF
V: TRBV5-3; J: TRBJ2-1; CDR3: CARSDRITGGPRYNEQFF
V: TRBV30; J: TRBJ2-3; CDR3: CAWSTRGDVADTQYF
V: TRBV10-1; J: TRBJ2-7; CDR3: CASSDLKGTTYEQYF
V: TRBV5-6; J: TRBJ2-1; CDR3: CASSSGTTQFF
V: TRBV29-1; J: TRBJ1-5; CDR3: CSVQGLDSNQPQHF
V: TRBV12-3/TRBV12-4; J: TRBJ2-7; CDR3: CASSSKSRRIYEQYF
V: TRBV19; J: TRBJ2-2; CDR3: CASSPPGLPNTGELFF
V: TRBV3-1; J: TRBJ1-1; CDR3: CASSHTENTEAFF
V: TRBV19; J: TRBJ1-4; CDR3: CASSISIGEKLFF
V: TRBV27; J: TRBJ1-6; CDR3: CASSFRARGSFNSPLHF
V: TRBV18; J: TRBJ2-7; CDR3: CASSPASGGHHLYEQYF
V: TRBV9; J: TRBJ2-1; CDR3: CASSQTAGAGDEQFF
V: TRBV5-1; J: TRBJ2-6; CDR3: CASSYSSSGANVLTF
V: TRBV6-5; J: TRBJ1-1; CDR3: CASSYSKGVGAFF
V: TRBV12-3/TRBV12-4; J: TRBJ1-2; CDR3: CASSLGGSGGYTF
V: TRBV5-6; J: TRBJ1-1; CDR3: CASSQGQDYVNTEAFF
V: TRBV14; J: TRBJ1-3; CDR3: CASSQGLLRNTIYF
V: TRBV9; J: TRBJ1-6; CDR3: CASSPGWGTELNSPLHF
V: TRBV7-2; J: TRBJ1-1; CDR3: CAGSQDMNTEAFF
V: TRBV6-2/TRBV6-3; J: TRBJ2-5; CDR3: CATGGARETQYF
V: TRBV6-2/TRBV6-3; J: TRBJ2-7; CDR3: CASSRRLAVLPEQYF
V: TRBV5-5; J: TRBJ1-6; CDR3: CASQPGYNSPLHF
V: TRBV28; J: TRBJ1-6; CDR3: CASKTRSYNSPLHF
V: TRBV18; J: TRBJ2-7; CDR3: CASSPGPIQGGTTYEQYF
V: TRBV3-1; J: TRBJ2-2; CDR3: CASSPTGTEATGELFF
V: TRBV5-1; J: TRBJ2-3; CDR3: CASSLGRGSTDTQYF
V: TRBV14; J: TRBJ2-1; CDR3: CASSPAHSSYNEQFF
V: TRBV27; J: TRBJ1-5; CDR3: CASSGRQGTQPQHF
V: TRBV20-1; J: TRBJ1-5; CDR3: CSASKTGGIQPQHF
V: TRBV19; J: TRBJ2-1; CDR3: CASSIGGEQFF
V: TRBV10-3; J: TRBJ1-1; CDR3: CAISERGGNTEAFF
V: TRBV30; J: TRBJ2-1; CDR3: CAWKKAGSYNEQFF
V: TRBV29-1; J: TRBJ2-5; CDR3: CSVTTGLAVPGETQYF
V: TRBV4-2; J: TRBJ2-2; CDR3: CASSSSWGGGELFF
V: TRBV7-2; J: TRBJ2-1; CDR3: CASSFMGPGQGFNEQFF
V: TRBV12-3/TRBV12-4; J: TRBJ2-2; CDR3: CASSLQGNTELFF
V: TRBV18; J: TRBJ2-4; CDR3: CASSPEVFDQYF
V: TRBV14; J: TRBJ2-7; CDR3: CASSWGQGSPYEQYF